The 11 T cell receptor beta chains below were found in one sample sequenced in a study of control samples from healthy donors and cancer patients. Produced via immunoSEQ multiplex PCR; TCRdb's table is partial and in-frame only. This table has 400,000 to 500,000 clones, 75% to 95% appearing once. The source material was PBMCs. The receptors stem from a man between 40 and 49 years old with head and neck cancer.

The genes are TRBV9 and TRBJ2-5, with D unclear. Per germline, CDR1 SGDLS and CDR2 YYNGEE. This CDR3 has 13 residues. Trimming cost V 4 bases and J 5 bases, with 12 bases left between them. The CDR3 DNA is TGTGCCAGCAGCCCCCGCGAATGGGAGACCCAGTACTTC. Protein sequence: CASSPREWETQYF.

The rearrangement links TRBV5-1 to TRBJ2-2, with D possibly called TRBD1 or TRBD2 (5 bases each). This CDR3 is built from 20 residues. Germline CDR1 SGHRS, CDR2 YFSETQ. Trimming left V 1 base short and J 2 bases short, with 24 bases between. CDR3 coding DNA: TGCGCCAGCAGCTTGACTGCGTCCCACGGGACCCAACTAAACACCGGGGAGCTGTTTTTT. Translation gives CASSLTASHGTQLNTGELFF.

CDR3 nucleotide sequence: TGTGCCAGCTCCTCGGGACGGGGGAACACCGGGGAGCTGTTTTTT. Amino acids: CASSSGRGNTGELFF. This chain links TRBV18 with TRBJ2-2; D could derive from TRBD1 or TRBD2 (5 bases each). V was pared by 6 bases and J by 1 base, with 12 bases between. This CDR3 spans 15 amino acids. Germline CDR1 and CDR2: KGHSH and LQKENI.

The rearrangement joins TRBV7-6 to TRBJ1-2; a possible D gene is TRBD1 (5 bases). Germline V gene sequence: CDR1 SGHVS, CDR2 FNYEAQ. With 2 bases removed from V and 2 bases from J, the gap between germline ends came to 15 bases. This CDR3 region has 16 residues. CDR3 residues: CASSLTGDLNNYGYTF. The CDR3 bases are TGTGCCAGCAGCTTAACCGGGGACCTTAACAACTATGGCTACACCTTC.

The V call is TRBV5-4, the J call TRBJ2-3; 9 bases are a match to TRBD1. CDR1 SGHNT and CDR2 YYREEE come from the germline V gene (reference sequence). Losses at the gene ends were 4 bases for V and 0 bases for J; bases not matched to a gene: 6. This CDR3 is 16 amino acids long. CDR3 bases: TGTGCCAGCAGCCCGGGCGGGACAGGGAGCACAGATACGCAGTATTTT. Protein product: CASSPGGTGSTDTQYF.

The chain links TRBV5-1 to TRBJ2-1, with TRBD2 identical over 9 bases. Per germline, CDR1 SGHRS and CDR2 YFSETQ. The junction had 15 bases not matched to a gene; V was cut back by 0 bases and J by 5 bases. CDR3 size: 19 residues. CDR3 loop: CASSLDLGRVASGDNEQFF. In DNA, the CDR3 is TGCGCCAGCAGCTTGGATTTGGGCAGGGTGGCTAGCGGGGACAATGAGCAGTTCTTC.

This sequence joins TRBV4-1 and TRBJ2-7; D not resolved. The CDR3 length is 10 residues. The V gene's germline CDR1 is MGHRA and CDR2 YSYEKL. Trimming took off 8 bases at V and 3 bases at J, with 5 bases between the two ends. CDR3 sequence: CASGNYEQYF. The CDR3 nucleotides read TGCGCCAGCGGGAACTACGAGCAGTACTTC.

This chain joins TRBV10-2 and TRBJ2-1; the match to TRBD1 covers 8 bases. The junction had 3 bases not matched to a gene; V was cut back by 2 bases and J by 0 bases. The CDR3 covers 16 residues. Germline V gene sequence: CDR1 WSHSY, CDR2 SAAADI. DNA of the CDR3: TGCGCCAGCAGTGAGAGGGACAGGCCCTCCTACAATGAGCAGTTCTTC. Protein sequence: CASSERDRPSYNEQFF.

The chain combines TRBV30 with TRBJ2-7; a possible D gene is TRBD2 (5 bases). Germline-derived CDR1 and CDR2 are GTSNPN and SVGIG (reference sequence). V lost 5 bases, J lost 3 bases, and 17 bases lay in between. This CDR3 comprises 14 residues. CDR3 sequence: CAWGGGRIDYEQYF. The DNA for the CDR3 is TGTGCCTGGGGTGGAGGTCGCATCGACTACGAGCAGTACTTC.

The rearrangement joins TRBV6-2 or TRBV6-3 to TRBJ1-1, with 7 bases matching TRBD1. V was pared by 2 bases and J by 7 bases, with 1 base of the junction left unmatched. Germline V gives CDR1 MNHEY, CDR2 SVGEGT. This CDR3 is 12 amino acids long. The CDR3 sequence: CASSYGTVEAFF. In DNA form, the CDR3 reads TGTGCCAGCAGTTACGGGACAGTTGAAGCTTTCTTT.

The CDR3, as DNA: TGCAGCGTTGAAGCACTAGCGGGTGGGAGCTCCTACAATGAGCAGTTCTTC. It is translated as CSVEALAGGSSYNEQFF. The chain combines TRBV29-1 with TRBJ2-1, with TRBD2 matching over 9 bases. J was trimmed by 0 bases and V by 1 base; bases with no gene match: 7. This CDR3 is 17 amino acids long. Per the germline V gene, CDR1 is SQVTM and CDR2 is ANQGSEA.